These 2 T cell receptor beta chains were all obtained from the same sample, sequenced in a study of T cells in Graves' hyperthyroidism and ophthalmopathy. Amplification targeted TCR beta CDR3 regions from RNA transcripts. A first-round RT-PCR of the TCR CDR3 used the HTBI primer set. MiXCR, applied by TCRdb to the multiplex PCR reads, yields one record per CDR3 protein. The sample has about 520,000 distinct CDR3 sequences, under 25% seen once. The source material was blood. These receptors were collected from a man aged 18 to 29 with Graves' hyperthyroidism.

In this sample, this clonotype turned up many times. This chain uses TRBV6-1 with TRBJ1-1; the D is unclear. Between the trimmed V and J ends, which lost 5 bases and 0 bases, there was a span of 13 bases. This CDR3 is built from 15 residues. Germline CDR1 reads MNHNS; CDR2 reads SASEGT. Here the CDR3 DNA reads TGTGCCAGCAGTACCAAGGCCTGGTTGAACACTGAAGCTTTCTTT. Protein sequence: CASSTKAWLNTEAFF.

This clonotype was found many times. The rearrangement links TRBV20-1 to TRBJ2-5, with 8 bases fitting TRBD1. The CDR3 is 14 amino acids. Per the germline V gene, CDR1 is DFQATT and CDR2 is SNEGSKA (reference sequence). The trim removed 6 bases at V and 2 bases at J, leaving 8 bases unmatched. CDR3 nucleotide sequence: TGCAGTGCAAGCCCGACAGGGGATCAAGAGACCCAGTACTTC. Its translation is CSASPTGDQETQYF.